The rows below give T cell receptor beta chains drawn from one sample of a study of a mutant IDH1 vaccine in newly diagnosed glioma. Produced via immunoSEQ multiplex PCR; TCRdb's table is partial and in-frame only. The sample consists of 30,000 to 40,000 clones, just under 95% of them appearing once. Material: PBMCs, obtained from a glioma patient treated with radiotherapy, temozolomide or both. The source is a man between 18 and 35 years old with glioma. CDR3s include the opening cysteine and the closing phenylalanine or tryptophan. A D gene is named only where the DNA matches it firmly. Size values are once, few and many counts, or a class for expanded clones, and some rows have none.

TRBD2	TRBJ2-1	TRBV25-1	-	14	TGTGCCCCAAGCGGTCCGGGGGGAAATGTTGAGCAGTTCTTC	CAPSGPGGNVEQFF
TRBD1	TRBJ2-5	TRBV15	-	15	TGTGCCACCAGCGGGACAGGGGGGCGACAAGAGACCCAGTACTTC	CATSGTGGRQETQYF
-	TRBJ1-1	TRBV5-4	-	15	TGTGCCAGCAGCAAAGCACAGGGAGGAAACACTGAAGCTTTCTTT	CASSKAQGGNTEAFF
TRBD2	TRBJ2-5	TRBV28	-	15	TGTGCCAGCAGCCCTTTAGCGGGAGGGCCTGAGACCCAGTACTTC	CASSPLAGGPETQYF
-	TRBJ2-4	TRBV30	few	14	TGTGCCTTTAAGGGGGGGCTAGCCAAAAACATTCAGTACTTC	CAFKGGLAKNIQYF
-	TRBJ1-5	TRBV28	-	13	TGTGCCAGCGGCCGGGACAGCAATCAGCCCCAGCATTTT	CASGRDSNQPQHF
TRBD1	TRBJ1-1	TRBV14	-	14	TGTGCCAGCAGCTACTACAGGGGGAACACTGAAGCTTTCTTT	CASSYYRGNTEAFF
-	TRBJ1-1	TRBV30	-	13	TGTGCCTGGAGTGTTGGGAGCAACACTGAAGCTTTCTTT	CAWSVGSNTEAFF
-	TRBJ1-1	TRBV5-6	-	16	TGTGCCAGCACCCCGAGTGGGGGGGACAAGAACACTGAAGCTTTCTTT	CASTPSGGDKNTEAFF
TRBD1	TRBJ2-7	TRBV25-1	-	16	TGTGCCAGCAGTGGATGGGACAGCAATAGTGCGTACGAGCAGTACTTC	CASSGWDSNSAYEQYF
-	TRBJ1-1	TRBV5-1	-	14	TGCGCCAGCAGCTACTCCTGGGGGAACACTGAAGCTTTCTTT	CASSYSWGNTEAFF
TRBD2	TRBJ2-5	TRBV19	-	14	TGTGCCAGTAGTCTAGCGGGGCGGCAAGAGACCCAGTACTTC	CASSLAGRQETQYF
-	TRBJ1-5	TRBV29-1	few	15	TGCAGCGTGGCGGACGGGGTATTGGGCAATCAGCCCCAGCATTTT	CSVADGVLGNQPQHF
TRBD1	TRBJ2-7	TRBV19	-	15	TGTGCCAGTAGGGCCACTTGGGACAGGGCCTACGAGCAGTACTTC	CASRATWDRAYEQYF
TRBD2	TRBJ2-3	TRBV6-6	-	15	TGTGCCAGCAGAGCACTAGCGGGAGGGCCAGATACGCAGTATTTT	CASRALAGGPDTQYF
TRBD1	TRBJ2-7	TRBV7-8	-	12	TGTGCCAGCAGCCCTGGGACAACAGGGGTATACTTC	CASSPGTTGVYF
TRBD2	TRBJ2-1	TRBV30	-	16	TGTGCCTGGAGTGTCCGGACTAGCGGGACCTACAATGAGCAGTTCTTC	CAWSVRTSGTYNEQFF
-	TRBJ1-1	TRBV19	once	15	TGTGCCAGTACCTCGGTCGAGAGATTGAACACTGAAGCTTTCTTT	CASTSVERLNTEAFF
-	TRBJ1-2	TRBV7-9	-	16	TGTGCCAGCAGCCCGAGGGCCCTCTCCGATGATTGGGGCTACACCTTC	CASSPRALSDDWGYTF
-	TRBJ2-6	TRBV10-1	-	15	TGCGCCAGCAGCCCGGACAGTTCTGGGGCCAACGTCCTGACTTTC	CASSPDSSGANVLTF
TRBD2	TRBJ2-7	TRBV5-6	-	17	TGTGCCAGCAGCTTGTGGGGCGCGGGAGGGCCGCTCGCCGAGCAGTACTTC	CASSLWGAGGPLAEQYF
-	TRBJ1-2	TRBV4-1	once	13	TGCGCCAGCAGCCCTCTCGGGGGGAGAGGCTACACCTTC	CASSPLGGRGYTF
TRBD1	TRBJ1-1	TRBV28	-	15	TGTGCCAGCAGTTTAGGGACAGGGGGTGGTACTGAAGCTTTCTTT	CASSLGTGGGTEAFF
TRBD1	TRBJ1-4	TRBV7-9	-	14	TGTGCCAGCAGCGAAACAGGGGTACATGAAAAACTGTTTTTT	CASSETGVHEKLFF
-	TRBJ2-3	TRBV29-1	once	14	TGCAGCGTTGAGGGGGCAGGGGTCCCAGATACGCAGTATTTT	CSVEGAGVPDTQYF
TRBD1	TRBJ1-4	TRBV19	-	15	TGTGCCGTTAAAAATTCCGGGACAGGGGGCGGAAAACTGTTTTTT	CAVKNSGTGGGKLFF
-	TRBJ1-1	TRBV6-6	-	14	TGTGCCAGCAGTGATCAAATTGACTTCGAGAAAGCTTTCTTT	CASSDQIDFEKAFF
-	TRBJ1-1	TRBV19	-	13	TGTGCCAGTACCCAATTATTGGGGACTGAAGCTTTCTTT	CASTQLLGTEAFF
-	TRBJ2-1	TRBV7-9	-	15	TGTGCCAGCAGCTTAGATCGGGGCTCCTACAATGAGCAGTTCTTC	CASSLDRGSYNEQFF
-	TRBJ1-1	TRBV5-1	-	14	TGCGCCAGCAGCTTGGGAGTCCCGAACACTGAAGCTTTCTTT	CASSLGVPNTEAFF
TRBD1	TRBJ2-7	TRBV6-5	-	15	TGTGCCAGCAGCCTACAGGGCAGGGGGCAATACGAGCAGTACTTC	CASSLQGRGQYEQYF
-	TRBJ2-5	TRBV18	once	14	TGTGCCAGCTCGCGAAACGACGGACAAGAGACCCAGTACTTC	CASSRNDGQETQYF
-	TRBJ1-2	TRBV5-8	few	14	TGTGCCAGCAGCTTGGGCCCCGGGGACTATGGCTACACCTTC	CASSLGPGDYGYTF
-	TRBJ1-5	TRBV19	-	15	TGTGCCAGTAGTCCGCAAGGGTTGGGCAATCAGCCCCAGCATTTT	CASSPQGLGNQPQHF
-	TRBJ2-1	TRBV9	-	13	TGTGCCAGCAGCACAGCGGGCGTCCCTAAGCAGTTCTTC	CASSTAGVPKQFF
-	TRBJ1-5	TRBV4-1	once	15	TGCGCCAGCAGCCAAGAAGCACAGGATTATCAGCCCCAGCATTTT	CASSQEAQDYQPQHF
-	TRBJ1-1	TRBV5-1	once	15	TGCGCCAGCAGCCCGCTCGTGACAGCGAACACTGAAGCTTTCTTT	CASSPLVTANTEAFF
-	TRBJ1-6	TRBV10-3	-	17	TGTGCCATCAGTGAGCTGGCGGGTTACACCTATAATTCACCCCTCCACTTT	CAISELAGYTYNSPLHF
-	TRBJ2-7	TRBV10-2	-	12	TGCGCCAGCAGTGAAGGGATCTACGAGCAGTACTTC	CASSEGIYEQYF
-	TRBJ1-4	TRBV5-4	few	15	TGTGCCAGCAGCTTGGCGGCGTTCACTAATGAAAAACTGTTTTTT	CASSLAAFTNEKLFF
-	TRBJ1-4	TRBV4-1	-	15	TGCGCCAGCAGCCAAGTTCCGTCAACTAATGAAAAACTGTTTTTT	CASSQVPSTNEKLFF
-	TRBJ2-6	TRBV5-1	-	15	TGCGCCAGCAGCTTGGAAGGGTCTGGGGCCAACGTCCTGACTTTC	CASSLEGSGANVLTF
-	TRBJ2-1	TRBV4-3	-	13	TGCGCCAGCAGCCAAGAGAACTACAATGAGCAGTTCTTC	CASSQENYNEQFF
TRBD2	TRBJ2-3	TRBV7-3	-	18	TGTGCCAGCAGCTCTCAGGGGCACCTAGCGGGTCCCGGTAATACGCAGTATTTT	CASSSQGHLAGPGNTQYF
TRBD1	TRBJ1-1	TRBV15	-	16	TGTGCCACCAGCAGAGATCGCGAGGGGGCGCGAACTGAAGCTTTCTTT	CATSRDREGARTEAFF
TRBD2	TRBJ2-5	TRBV5-6	once	13	TGTGCCAGCAACCGTATTAGCGGGGAGACCCAGTACTTC	CASNRISGETQYF
-	TRBJ1-1	TRBV4-2	-	12	TGTGCCAGCAGCCATGAGAACACTGAAGCTTTCTTT	CASSHENTEAFF
-	TRBJ1-2	TRBV4-3	once	15	TGCGCCAGCAGCCAAGAACGGGGTGTTTCCTATGGCTACACCTTC	CASSQERGVSYGYTF
-	TRBJ1-4	TRBV20-1	-	11	TGCAGTGCCCCGACCGGAGAAAAACTGTTTTTT	CSAPTGEKLFF
-	TRBJ1-4	TRBV30	-	12	TGTGCCTGGAGTAAAAAGAATGAAAAACTGTTTTTT	CAWSKKNEKLFF
-	TRBJ1-1	TRBV19	-	15	TGTGCCAGTAGTGCCCAAGGGACGTTGAACACTGAAGCTTTCTTT	CASSAQGTLNTEAFF
-	TRBJ2-5	TRBV15	once	12	TGTGCCACCAGCAGATACGGGGATACCCAGTACTTC	CATSRYGDTQYF
TRBD2	TRBJ2-3	TRBV5-1	-	16	TGCGCCAGCAGCCTCCCGGCGTTGCGGGAGACAGATACGCAGTATTTT	CASSLPALRETDTQYF
-	TRBJ1-3	TRBV6-6	-	13	TGTGCCAGCTATCCAGGGGCTACTAGCACCATATATTTT	CASYPGATSTIYF